This TCR beta chain was obtained from a study of cytomegalovirus exposure and HLA in healthy donors. Whole-study context: Inside one of the first data releases sat around 86 million unique TCRs taken from HLA-typed donors.

The CDR3 runs 16 residues. Germline V gene lookup returns CDR1 MDHEN and CDR2 SYDVKM. V gave up 4 bases and J gave up 3 bases; unmatched junction bases: 8. A multiplex PCR was run with 60 Vbeta primers and 13 Jbeta primers. Some clones are missing from TCRdb's copy, which holds only in-frame ones; the method was immunoSEQ multiplex PCR. The sample has approximately 170,000 clones, approximately 79% seen once. About this clone: As yet, its antigen is unknown.

Whole-study findings and limits: Some V segments, including TRBV6-2 and TRBV6-3, were excluded as indistinguishable. CMV serostatus was the only recorded immune exposure for donors. Across all donors, roughly uniform sequencing depth was an assumption of the presence/absence analyses.

The chain recombines TRBV28 with TRBJ2-1; 8 bases fit TRBD2. Material for sequencing was PBMCs. This TCR came from a woman younger than 35 in good health and CMV-seronegative. CDR3 nucleotide sequence: TGTGCCAGCAGTTCCCCCCTAGCGGGCCTCTACAATGAGCAGTTCTTC. Protein product: CASSSPLAGLYNEQFF.